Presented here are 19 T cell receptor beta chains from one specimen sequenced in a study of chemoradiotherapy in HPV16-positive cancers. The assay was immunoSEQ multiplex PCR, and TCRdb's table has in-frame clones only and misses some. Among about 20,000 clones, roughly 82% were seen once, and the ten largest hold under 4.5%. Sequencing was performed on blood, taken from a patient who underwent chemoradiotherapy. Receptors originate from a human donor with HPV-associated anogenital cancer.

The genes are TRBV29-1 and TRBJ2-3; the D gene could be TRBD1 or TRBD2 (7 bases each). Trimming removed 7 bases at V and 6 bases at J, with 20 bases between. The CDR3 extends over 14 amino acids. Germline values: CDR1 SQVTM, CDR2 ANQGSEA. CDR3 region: CSARTGGGSDTQYF. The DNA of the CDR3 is TGCAGCGCCCGGACAGGCGGGGGATCGGATACGCAGTATTTT.

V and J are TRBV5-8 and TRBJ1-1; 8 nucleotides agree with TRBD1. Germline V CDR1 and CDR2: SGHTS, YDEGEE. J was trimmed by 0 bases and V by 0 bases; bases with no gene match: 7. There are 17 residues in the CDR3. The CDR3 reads CASSLGQGSLMNTEAFF. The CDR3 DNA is TGTGCCAGCAGCTTGGGACAGGGGAGCTTAATGAACACTGAAGCTTTCTTT. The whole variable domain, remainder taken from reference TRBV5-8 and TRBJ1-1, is EAGVTQSPTHLIKTRGQQATLRCSPISGHTSVYWYQQALGLGLQFLLWYDEGEERNRGNFPPRFSGRQFPNYSSELNVNALELEDSALYLCASSLGQGSLMNTEAFFGQGTRLTVV.

This CDR3 reads CASSPRPGQGKDTQYF. The CDR3 region has the DNA TGTGCCAGCAGCCCCCGGCCGGGACAGGGTAAAGATACGCAGTATTTT. The chain is built from TRBV9 and TRBJ2-3; TRBD1 matches at 9 bases. This CDR3 has 16 residues. Germline V gene data show CDR1 as SGDLS and CDR2 as YYNGEE. V was clipped by 4 bases and J by 5 bases; unmatched bases: 11.

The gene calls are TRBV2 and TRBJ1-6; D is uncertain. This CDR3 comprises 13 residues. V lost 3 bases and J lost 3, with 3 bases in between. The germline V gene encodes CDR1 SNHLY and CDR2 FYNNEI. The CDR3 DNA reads TGTGCCAGCAGTGACGACTATAATTCACCCCTCCACTTT. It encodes CASSDDYNSPLHF.

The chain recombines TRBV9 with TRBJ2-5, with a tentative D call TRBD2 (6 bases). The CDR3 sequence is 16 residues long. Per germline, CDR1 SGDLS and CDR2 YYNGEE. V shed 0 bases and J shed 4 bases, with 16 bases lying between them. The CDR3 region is CASSVGRGGEGETQYF. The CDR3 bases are TGTGCCAGCAGCGTAGGTCGGGGCGGGGAAGGAGAGACCCAGTACTTC.

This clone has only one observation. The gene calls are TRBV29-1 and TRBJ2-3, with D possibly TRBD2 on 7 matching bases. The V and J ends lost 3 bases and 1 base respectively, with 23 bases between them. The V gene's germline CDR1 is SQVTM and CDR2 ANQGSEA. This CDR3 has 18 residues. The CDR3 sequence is CSVENRAGVFQRTDTQYF. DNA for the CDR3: TGCAGCGTTGAGAACAGGGCGGGGGTATTTCAACGCACAGATACGCAGTATTTT.

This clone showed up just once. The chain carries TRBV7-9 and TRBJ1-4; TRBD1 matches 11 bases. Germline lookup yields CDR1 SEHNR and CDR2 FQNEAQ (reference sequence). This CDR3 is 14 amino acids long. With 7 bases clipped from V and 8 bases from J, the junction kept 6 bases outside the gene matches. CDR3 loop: CASTSDRGHEKLFF. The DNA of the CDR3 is TGTGCCAGCACTTCGGACAGGGGGCACGAAAAACTGTTTTTT.

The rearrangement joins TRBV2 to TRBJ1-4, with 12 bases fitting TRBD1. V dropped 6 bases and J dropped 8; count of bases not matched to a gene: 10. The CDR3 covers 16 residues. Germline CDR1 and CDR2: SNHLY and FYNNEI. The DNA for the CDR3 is TGTGCCAGCAGCCGGGACAGGGGGCCTCTAGGGGAAAAACTGTTTTTT. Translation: CASSRDRGPLGEKLFF.

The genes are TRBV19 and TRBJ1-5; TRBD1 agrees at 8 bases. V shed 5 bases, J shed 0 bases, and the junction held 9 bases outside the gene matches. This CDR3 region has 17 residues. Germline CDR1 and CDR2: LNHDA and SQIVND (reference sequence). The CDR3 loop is CASSETGVPYSNQPQHF. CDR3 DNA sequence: TGTGCCAGTAGTGAGACAGGGGTGCCATATAGCAATCAGCCCCAGCATTTT.

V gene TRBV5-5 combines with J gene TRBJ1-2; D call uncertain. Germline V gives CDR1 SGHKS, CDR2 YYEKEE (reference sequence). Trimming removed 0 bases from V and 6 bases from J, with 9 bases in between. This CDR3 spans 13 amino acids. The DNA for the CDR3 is TGTGCCAGCAGCTTGGGAGTTGTAGATGGCTACACCTTC. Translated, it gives CASSLGVVDGYTF.

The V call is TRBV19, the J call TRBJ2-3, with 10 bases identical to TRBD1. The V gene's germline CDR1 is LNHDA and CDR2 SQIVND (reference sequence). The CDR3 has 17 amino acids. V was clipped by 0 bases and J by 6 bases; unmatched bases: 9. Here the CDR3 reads CASSIESGTGDVDTQYF. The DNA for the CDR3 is TGTGCCAGTAGTATAGAGTCCGGGACAGGGGACGTGGATACGCAGTATTTT.

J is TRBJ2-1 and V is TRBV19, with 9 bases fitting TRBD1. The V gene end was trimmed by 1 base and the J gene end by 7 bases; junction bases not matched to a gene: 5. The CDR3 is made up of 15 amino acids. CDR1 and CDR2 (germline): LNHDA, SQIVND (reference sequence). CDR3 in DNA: TGTGCCAGTAGTATAGCGGGACAGGGATTGAATGAGCAGTTCTTC. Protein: CASSIAGQGLNEQFF. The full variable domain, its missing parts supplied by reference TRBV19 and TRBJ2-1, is DGGITQSPKYLFRKEGQNVTLSCEQNLNHDAMYWYRQDPGQGLRLIYYSQIVNDFQKGDIAEGYSVSREKKESFPLTVTSAQKNPTAFYLCASSIAGQGLNEQFFGPGTRLTVL.

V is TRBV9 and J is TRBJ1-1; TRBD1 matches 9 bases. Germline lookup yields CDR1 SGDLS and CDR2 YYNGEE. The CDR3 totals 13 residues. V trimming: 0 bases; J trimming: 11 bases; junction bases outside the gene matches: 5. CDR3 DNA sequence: TGTGCCAGCAGCGTAGAGACAGGGGGATCGGCTTTCTTT. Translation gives CASSVETGGSAFF.

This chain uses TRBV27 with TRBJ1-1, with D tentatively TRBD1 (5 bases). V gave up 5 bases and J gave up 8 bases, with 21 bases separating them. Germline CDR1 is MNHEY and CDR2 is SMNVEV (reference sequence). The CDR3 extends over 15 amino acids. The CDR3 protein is CASSQDYSRDPEAFF. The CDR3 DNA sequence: TGTGCCAGCAGTCAGGACTATAGCCGGGACCCCGAAGCTTTCTTT.

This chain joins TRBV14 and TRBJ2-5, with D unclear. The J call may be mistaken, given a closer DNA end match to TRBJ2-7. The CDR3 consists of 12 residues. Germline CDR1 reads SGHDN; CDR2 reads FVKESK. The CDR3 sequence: CASSQVGYEQYF. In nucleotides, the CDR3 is TGTGCCAGCAGCCAGGTAGGCTACGAGCAGTACTTC.

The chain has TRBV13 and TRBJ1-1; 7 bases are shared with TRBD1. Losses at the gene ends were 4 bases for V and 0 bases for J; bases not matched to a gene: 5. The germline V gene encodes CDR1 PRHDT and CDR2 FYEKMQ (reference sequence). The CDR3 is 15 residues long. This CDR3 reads CASSSGTDLNTEAFF. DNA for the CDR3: TGTGCCAGCAGCTCGGGGACAGATTTGAACACTGAAGCTTTCTTT.

CDR3 region: CASTISTGSSEAFF. Here the CDR3 DNA reads TGCGCCAGCACCATTTCAACAGGGTCGTCTGAAGCTTTCTTT. This chain uses TRBV5-1 with TRBJ1-1; tentative D call: TRBD1 (6 bases). V shed 6 bases and J shed 6 bases, with 18 bases lying between them. Germline V lookup: CDR1 SGHRS, CDR2 YFSETQ. There are 14 residues in the CDR3.

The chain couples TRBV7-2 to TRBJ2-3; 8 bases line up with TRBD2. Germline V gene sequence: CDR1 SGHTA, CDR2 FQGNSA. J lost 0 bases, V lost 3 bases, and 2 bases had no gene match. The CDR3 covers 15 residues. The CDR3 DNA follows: TGTGCCAGCAGCTTGACTAGCGTTAGCACAGATACGCAGTATTTT. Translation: CASSLTSVSTDTQYF.

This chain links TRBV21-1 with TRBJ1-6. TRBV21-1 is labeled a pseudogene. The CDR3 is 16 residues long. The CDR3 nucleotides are TGTGCCAGCAGCAAAGGGGGTGCGTATAGTAATTCACCCCTCCACTTT. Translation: CASSKGGAYSNSPLHF.